Below, 28 T cell receptor beta chains from the same sample are listed, as sequenced in a study of response to subunit inactivated influenza vaccine. MiXCR, applied by TCRdb to the RT-PCR reads, yields one record per CDR3 protein. The table lists 400,000 to 550,000 distinct CDR3 sequences, less than 30% of them singletons. Here the sequenced sample was CD4+ T cells sorted from PBMCs, taken around 5 days after vaccination. These receptors were taken from a man between 50 and 59 years old who received an inactivated influenza vaccine.

This clonotype has only a few counts. The V gene is TRBV29-1, the J gene TRBJ1-2; 7 bases line up with TRBD1. CDR3 length equals 13 residues. The germline CDR1 and CDR2 sequences are SQVTM and ANQGSEA. Trimming at V came to 6 bases and at J to 8 bases, leaving 12 bases not matched to a gene. The CDR3: CSVETGRDRGYTF. The CDR3 nucleotides are TGCAGCGTCGAGACAGGGCGCGATCGGGGCTACACCTTC.

In its sample, this clonotype was seen a few times. The chain recombines TRBV12-3 or TRBV12-4 with TRBJ2-2; the D gene could be TRBD1 or TRBD2 (5 bases each). The CDR3 consists of 12 residues. The V end lost 11 bases, the J end lost 7 bases, and 14 bases lay between the germline ends. The CDR3 is CAGEGMVGELFF. CDR3 sequence (DNA): TGTGCCGGAGAGGGGATGGTCGGGGAGCTGTTTTTT.

This clonotype was picked up a small number of times. The gene calls are TRBV9 and TRBJ2-7; the D is unclear. Germline V gene sequence: CDR1 SGDLS, CDR2 YYNGEE. Trimming left V 0 bases short and J 5 bases short, with 9 bases between. The CDR3 spans 13 residues. The CDR3 is CASSVAPKDEQYF. CDR3 sequence (DNA): TGTGCCAGCAGCGTAGCTCCAAAGGACGAGCAGTACTTC.

The rearrangement links TRBV6-2 or TRBV6-3 to TRBJ2-5; TRBD1 aligns across 9 bases. The CDR3 covers 14 residues. From germline, CDR1 is MNHEY and CDR2 SVGEGT. The V and J ends lost 5 bases and 9 bases, in that order; junction bases with no gene match: 10. The DNA for the CDR3 is TGTGCCAGCAGTAAAGGACAGGGGTTTGTGCCCCAGTACTTC. This gives the protein CASSKGQGFVPQYF.

The gene calls are TRBV7-8 and TRBJ2-5, with TRBD2 identical over 10 bases. J lost 4 bases, V lost 1 base, and 6 bases had no gene match. Germline-derived CDR1 and CDR2 are SGHVS and FQNEAQ. This CDR3 spans 16 amino acids. The CDR3, as DNA: TGTGCCAGCAGCTTAGAGGCTAGCGGGAGTCGAGAGACCCAGTACTTC. Amino acid sequence: CASSLEASGSRETQYF.

CDR3 loop: CASSGDMEAFF. Written as DNA, the CDR3 is TGTGCCAGCAGCGGGGACATGGAAGCTTTCTTT. V gene TRBV7-9 combines with J gene TRBJ1-1; D may be TRBD1 (6 bases). CDR1 and CDR2 from the germline V gene are SEHNR and FQNEAQ (reference sequence). The CDR3 covers 11 residues. V lost 5 bases, J lost 8 bases, and 9 bases lay in between.

This clonotype was counted between two and nine times. V is TRBV12-3 or TRBV12-4 and J is TRBJ1-4; the D is unclear. This CDR3 is 14 amino acids long. V was clipped by 4 bases and J by 4 bases, with 10 bases between them. The CDR3 loop reads CASSSWTDNEKLFF. In DNA form, the CDR3 reads TGTGCCAGCAGTTCCTGGACGGATAATGAAAAACTGTTTTTT.

This clonotype appeared a few times. The chain carries TRBV12-3 or TRBV12-4 and TRBJ1-2, with 10 positions matching TRBD1. V gave up 5 bases and J gave up 4 bases; unmatched junction bases: 1. This CDR3 spans 13 amino acids. The CDR3 sequence: CASSGQGGYGYTF. CDR3 DNA sequence: TGTGCCAGCAGTGGACAGGGGGGCTATGGCTACACCTTC.

The chain recombines TRBV6-2 or TRBV6-3 with TRBJ2-6; unclear D gene. The V end lost 5 bases, the J end lost 0 bases, and 11 bases lay between the germline ends. The V gene's germline CDR1 is MNHEY and CDR2 SVGEGT. The CDR3 covers 16 residues. The CDR3 protein is CASSPVGYSGANVLTF. The CDR3 DNA reads as TGTGCCAGCAGTCCCGTGGGGTACTCTGGGGCCAACGTCCTGACTTTC.

This clonotype has a count of ten or more. The V call is TRBV3-1, the J call TRBJ2-7; D uncertain. V was cut by 4 bases and J by 3 bases, with 13 bases left in between. The CDR3 has 14 amino acids. Germline values: CDR1 LGHDT, CDR2 YNNKEL (reference sequence). CDR3 loop: CASSPGPRNYEQYF. The CDR3 DNA sequence: TGTGCCAGCAGCCCAGGCCCAAGGAACTACGAGCAGTACTTC.

This clonotype was seen a few times. The chain has TRBV6-1 and TRBJ2-7; 10 bases line up with TRBD1. CDR1 is MNHNS, CDR2 SASEGT, per germline. This CDR3 spans 14 amino acids. The V segment lost 8 bases and the J segment 1 base; nucleotides outside the gene matches: 5. This CDR3 is CASGGDRGSYEQYF. The DNA of the CDR3 is TGTGCCAGCGGTGGGGACAGGGGTTCCTACGAGCAGTACTTC.

This clonotype was found many times. The CDR3 region has the DNA TGTGCCACCAGCAGAGCACAGGGATTGGTCGAGCAGTACTTC. This codes for CATSRAQGLVEQYF. V is TRBV15 and J is TRBJ2-7, with a possible D match to TRBD1 (6 bases). The V gene's germline CDR1 is LNHNV and CDR2 YYDKDF (reference sequence). CDR3 length: 14 residues. The V and J ends lost 1 base and 6 bases respectively, with 13 bases between them.

This clonotype was recorded a few times. V usage is TRBV5-1 and J usage is TRBJ2-6; D not certain. Germline CDR1 and CDR2: SGHRS and YFSETQ. The CDR3 has 16 residues. V dropped 0 bases and J dropped 4 bases, with 11 bases sitting between them. CDR3 bases: TGCGCCAGCAGCTTGGATCCCCAGGCAGGGGCCAACGTCCTGACTTTC. Translated: CASSLDPQAGANVLTF.

This clonotype was detected only a few times. A much larger clone differs from this one at a single base, so this may be a read error. CDR3 sequence: CASSGGTYEQYF. Written as DNA, the CDR3 is TGTGCCAGCAGTGGCGGGACCTACGAGCAGTACTTC. This chain uses TRBV28 with TRBJ2-7; weak D call: TRBD2 (6 bases). The CDR3 consists of 12 residues. Germline values: CDR1 MDHEN, CDR2 SYDVKM. Trimming took off 5 bases at V and 2 bases at J, with 7 bases between the two ends. The complete variable domain, with remaining parts taken from reference TRBV28 and TRBJ2-7, reads DVKVTQSSRYLVKRTGEKVFLECVQDMDHENMFWYRQDPGLGLRLIYFSYDVKMKEKGDIPEGYSVSREKKERFSLILESASTNQTSMYLCASSGGTYEQYFGPGTRLTVT.

The chain couples TRBV30 to TRBJ1-6; a weak D match, TRBD1 (5 bases). This CDR3 is built from 14 residues. The germline V gene has CDR1 GTSNPN and CDR2 SVGIG (reference sequence). The germline V and J ends were trimmed by 2 bases and 7 bases, with 12 bases remaining between them. The CDR3 DNA is TGTGCCTGGAGTACCGCAGGGAAAAATTCACCCCTCCACTTT. This sequence encodes CAWSTAGKNSPLHF.

The chain recombines TRBV7-2 with TRBJ2-3; D ambiguous. The CDR3 is 16 residues long. Germline V lookup: CDR1 SGHTA, CDR2 FQGNSA. V was pared by 1 base and J by 0 bases, with 11 bases between. The CDR3 nucleotides are TGTGCCAGCAGCTTAGTCCTACTAACGAGCACAGATACGCAGTATTTT. It specifies CASSLVLLTSTDTQYF.

This clonotype was counted between two and nine times. This chain links TRBV5-1 with TRBJ1-1; 12 nucleotides agree with TRBD1. Losses at the gene ends were 4 bases for V and 4 bases for J; bases not matched to a gene: 5. CDR1 and CDR2 (germline): SGHRS, YFSETQ. The CDR3 runs 15 residues. The CDR3 is CASSIGTGGFTEAFF. CDR3 nucleotide sequence: TGCGCCAGCAGCATAGGGACAGGGGGCTTCACTGAAGCTTTCTTT.

This clonotype appeared many times. The junction differs from germline at one of its ends, possibly a read error. This chain connects TRBV12-3 or TRBV12-4 to TRBJ1-5; TRBD1 is a possible D gene (6 bases). The CDR3 has 14 amino acids. The CDR3 region is CASSLGQSNQPQHF. The CDR3 region has the DNA TGTGCCAGCAGCTTAGGACAGAGCAATCAGCCCCAGCATTTT.

This clonotype was recorded once. V and J are TRBV7-6 and TRBJ2-7; the D call may be TRBD1 or TRBD2 (6 bases each). Germline loops: CDR1 SGHVS, CDR2 FNYEAQ. This CDR3 is 14 amino acids long. V dropped 5 bases and J dropped 6 bases, with 17 bases sitting between them. The CDR3 loop is CASSPAGQGSEQYF. CDR3 nucleotides: TGTGCCAGCAGCCCGGCGGGACAAGGCTCCGAGCAGTACTTC.

This clonotype showed up just a few times. The chain carries TRBV7-9 and TRBJ2-1; D may be TRBD1 or TRBD2 (5 bases each). The germline V and J ends were trimmed by 5 bases and 0 bases, with 11 bases remaining between them. The CDR3 length is 15 residues. CDR1 is SEHNR and CDR2 is FQNEAQ in the germline V gene (reference sequence). CDR3: CASSPGRLSYNEQFF. CDR3 in DNA: TGTGCCAGCAGCCCGGGGCGACTCTCCTACAATGAGCAGTTCTTC.

The V call is TRBV7-9, the J call TRBJ1-1, with D maybe TRBD1 (5 bases). Germline V gene sequence: CDR1 SEHNR, CDR2 FQNEAQ (reference sequence). Trimming removed 2 bases at V and 7 bases at J, with 14 bases between. The CDR3 has 14 residues. The CDR3 sequence: CASSLTGARGEAFF. CDR3 nucleotide sequence: TGTGCCAGCAGCTTAACCGGGGCTCGTGGTGAAGCTTTCTTT.

The genes are TRBV6-2 or TRBV6-3 and TRBJ2-7; the D gene is possibly TRBD1 (6 bases). Trimming cost V 1 base and J 6 bases, with 7 bases left between them. Germline CDR1 is MNHEY and CDR2 is SVGEGT. CDR3 length equals 12 residues. CDR3 region: CASSYWGLEQYF. In DNA, the CDR3 is TGTGCCAGCAGTTACTGGGGGCTCGAGCAGTACTTC.

The chain employs TRBV7-9 and TRBJ1-6; 9 bases fit TRBD1. Losses at the gene ends were 5 bases for V and 12 bases for J; bases not matched to a gene: 8. The CDR3 is 14 amino acids. Germline CDR1 is SEHNR and CDR2 is FQNEAQ (reference sequence). CDR3 in amino acids: CASSQGQGVGPLHF. The CDR3 region has the DNA TGTGCCAGCAGCCAGGGACAGGGAGTTGGACCCCTCCACTTT.

This clonotype was found a few times. J is TRBJ1-3 and V is TRBV10-3; D is possibly TRBD1 (5 bases). Germline CDR1 and CDR2: ENHRY and SYGVKD. Between the trimmed V and J ends, which lost 10 bases and 4 bases, there was a span of 17 bases. The CDR3 has 14 amino acids. The chain's CDR3 is CATAGGGSGNTIYF. In DNA form, the CDR3 reads TGTGCCACCGCCGGGGGGGGATCCGGAAACACCATATATTTT.

V is TRBV4-3 and J is TRBJ2-2, with D perhaps TRBD1 or TRBD2 (7 bases each). The CDR3 is made up of 15 amino acids. Germline CDR1 reads LGHNA; CDR2 reads YSLEER. Trimming removed 3 bases from V and 5 bases from J, with 13 bases in between. CDR3 DNA: TGCGCCAGCAGCCAGGGAGGGACAGTGACCGGGGAGCTGTTTTTT. Amino acid sequence: CASSQGGTVTGELFF.

CDR3 protein: CSVGRGRGSGTDTQYF. The CDR3 DNA sequence: TGCAGCGTTGGTAGGGGACGTGGAAGTGGCACAGATACGCAGTATTTT. The chain employs TRBV29-1 and TRBJ2-3; tentatively, D is TRBD1 or TRBD2 (5 bases each). Germline assignment: CDR1 SQVTM and CDR2 ANQGSEA. Trimming took off 4 bases at V and 1 base at J, with 18 bases between the two ends. The CDR3 runs to 16 residues.

This clonotype has only a few counts. This sequence joins TRBV20-1 and TRBJ1-1; D may be TRBD1 (6 bases). CDR1 is DFQATT and CDR2 is SNEGSKA in the germline V gene (reference sequence). V was shortened by 3 bases and J by 1 base, with 15 bases between the two germline ends. This CDR3 contains 15 residues. The chain's CDR3 is CSARRGGSRNTEAFF. Written as DNA, the CDR3 is TGCAGTGCTAGGAGGGGGGGCTCCCGGAACACTGAAGCTTTCTTT.

The chain is built from TRBV29-1 and TRBJ2-7, with D possibly being TRBD2 (5 bases). The CDR3 totals 11 residues. The germline CDR1 and CDR2 sequences are SQVTM and ANQGSEA. With 4 bases removed from V and 5 bases from J, the gap between germline ends came to 9 bases. CDR3 amino acids: CSVGRTDEQYF. For the CDR3, the DNA is TGCAGCGTTGGCCGGACTGACGAGCAGTACTTC.